These 32 T cell receptor beta chains share one sample of origin, sequenced in a study of Tregs in tolerant kidney transplant recipients. Using immunoSEQ multiplex PCR, the repertoire was profiled, and TCRdb retains in-frame clones only, with some absent. The table has about 81,000 clones, over 75% seen once. Mixed chimerism was transient after nonmyeloablative marrow transplants from related graft donors. This sample comprised CD4+ T cells from blood (PBMCs), obtained 24 months after the transplant. Receptors originate from a human patient who received a combined kidney and bone marrow transplant. Some T cells may be the graft donor's.

This chain connects TRBV5-1 to TRBJ2-1, with 8 bases matching TRBD2. Germline CDR1 SGHRS, CDR2 YFSETQ. The CDR3 runs 14 residues. V lost 1 base and J lost 5; bases outside the gene matches: 2. This chain's CDR3 is CASSLMREDNEQFF. The CDR3 DNA reads TGCGCCAGCAGCTTGATGCGGGAGGACAATGAGCAGTTCTTC.

This clone was detected only once. The chain has TRBV6-5 and TRBJ2-7, with 7 bases aligning to TRBD1. V lost 6 bases and J lost 2; bases outside the gene matches: 10. Germline V gene lookup returns CDR1 MNHEY and CDR2 SVGAGI. CDR3 length: 15 residues. The CDR3 region is CASRTPTGQPYEQYF. CDR3 coding DNA: TGTGCCAGCAGGACACCGACGGGACAGCCCTACGAGCAGTACTTC.

The rearrangement uses TRBV28 and TRBJ1-6; 7 bases are a match to TRBD1. J lost 4 bases, V lost 6 bases, and 9 bases had no gene match. In germline, CDR1 is MDHEN, CDR2 SYDVKM. CDR3 size: 16 residues. The CDR3 DNA reads as TGTGCCAGCAGCTACACCGGGGACAGATATAATTCACCCCTCCACTTT. This gives the protein CASSYTGDRYNSPLHF.

This rearrangement joins TRBV7-9 to TRBJ2-5, with TRBD2 matching over 7 bases. The CDR3 has 12 residues. Trimming took 11 bases from V and 5 from J; bases not matched to a gene: 8. Germline CDR1 reads SEHNR; CDR2 reads FQNEAQ (reference sequence). This chain's CDR3 is CAVPGGSETQYF. As DNA, the CDR3 is TGTGCCGTTCCGGGGGGATCGGAGACCCAGTACTTC. Combining the CDR3 with reference TRBV7-9 and TRBJ2-5 gives the whole variable domain DTGVSQNPRHKITKRGQNVTFRCDPISEHNRLYWYRQTLGQGPEFLTYFQNEAQLEKSRLLSDRFSAERPKGSFSTLEIQRTEQGDSAMYLCAVPGGSETQYFGPGTRLLVL.

As concerns this clone: This same CDR3 is encoded by further DNA sequences in the sample. V is TRBV19 and J is TRBJ1-6, with TRBD1 identical over 7 bases. Germline V gene lookup returns CDR1 LNHDA and CDR2 SQIVND (reference sequence). CDR3 length equals 13 residues. The junction had 6 bases not matched to a gene; V was cut back by 9 bases and J by 7 bases. This CDR3 is CASPGTENSPLHF. DNA for the CDR3: TGTGCCAGCCCCGGGACAGAAAATTCACCCCTCCACTTT.

The V gene is TRBV4-1, the J gene TRBJ2-7; a possible D gene is TRBD2 (6 bases). Germline lookup yields CDR1 MGHRA and CDR2 YSYEKL. Trimming cost V 0 bases and J 3 bases, with 12 bases left between them. The CDR3 has 15 amino acids. DNA of the CDR3: TGCGCCAGCAGCCAAGAGTCTAGCGCAAACTACGAGCAGTACTTC. Protein product: CASSQESSANYEQYF.

The rearrangement joins TRBV15 to TRBJ2-7; the match to TRBD1 covers 7 bases. Germline V lookup: CDR1 LNHNV, CDR2 YYDKDF (reference sequence). V gave up 0 bases and J gave up 6 bases; unmatched junction bases: 14. The CDR3 covers 17 residues. CDR3 loop: CATSREGQASLLVEQYF. DNA of the CDR3: TGTGCCACCAGCAGAGAAGGACAGGCCTCGCTTTTGGTCGAGCAGTACTTC.

This chain connects TRBV6-5 to TRBJ2-7; the match to TRBD1 covers 7 bases. V was clipped by 4 bases and J by 3 bases; unmatched bases: 9. This CDR3 region has 15 residues. Per the germline V gene, CDR1 is MNHEY and CDR2 is SVGAGI. CDR3 coding DNA: TGTGCCAGCAGTTCCCCCGGGACAGCCATCTACGAGCAGTACTTC. This gives the protein CASSSPGTAIYEQYF.

The chain links TRBV7-8 to TRBJ1-2; D is perhaps TRBD1 (5 bases). Germline V gene sequence: CDR1 SGHVS, CDR2 FQNEAQ. Trimming stripped 0 bases from V and 9 bases from J, with 8 bases between. The CDR3 length is 12 residues. This CDR3 reads CASSLAQGSYTF. CDR3 DNA sequence: TGTGCCAGCAGCTTAGCGCAGGGTAGCTACACCTTC.

The CDR3 sequence is CAISESTGQGYYEQYF. The CDR3 region has the DNA TGTGCCATCAGTGAGTCCACGGGACAGGGTTACTACGAGCAGTACTTC. This sequence joins TRBV10-3 and TRBJ2-7; 9 nucleotides match TRBD1. CDR3 length equals 16 residues. Germline V gives CDR1 ENHRY, CDR2 SYGVKD. The trim removed 0 bases at V and 3 bases at J, leaving 6 bases unmatched.

The V and J genes are TRBV13 and TRBJ2-3, with D unclear. The CDR3 length is 11 residues. V lost 4 bases and J lost 6, with 5 bases in between. The V gene's germline CDR1 is PRHDT and CDR2 FYEKMQ (reference sequence). DNA of the CDR3: TGTGCCAGCAGCTCCGAGGATACGCAGTATTTT. Its translation: CASSSEDTQYF.

The chain has TRBV2 and TRBJ1-2; D is possibly TRBD1 (6 bases). This CDR3 has 14 amino acids. Germline V gene sequence: CDR1 SNHLY, CDR2 FYNNEI. Trimming took 7 bases from V and 3 from J, leaving 15 bases between them. CDR3 sequence (DNA): TGTGCCAGCACTAACCGGGACAAGGACTATGGCTACACCTTC. This encodes CASTNRDKDYGYTF.

A single count supports this clone. The chain joins TRBV11-2 to TRBJ1-3; unclear D gene. V was pared by 0 bases and J by 1 base, with 10 bases between. CDR3 length: 16 residues. Germline V gene lookup returns CDR1 SGHAT and CDR2 FQNNGV. CDR3 sequence: CASSLDVTVSGNTIYF. The CDR3 DNA reads TGTGCCAGCAGCTTAGATGTTACAGTATCTGGAAACACCATATATTTT.

The chain is built from TRBV29-1 and TRBJ1-3; tentatively, D is TRBD1 (6 bases). Between the trimmed V and J ends, which lost 6 bases and 0 bases, there was a span of 9 bases. Germline lookup yields CDR1 SQVTM and CDR2 ANQGSEA. The CDR3 has 13 residues. The CDR3 loop is CSVRTDSGNTIYF. Written as DNA, the CDR3 is TGCAGCGTACGGACAGACTCTGGAAACACCATATATTTT.

The chain employs TRBV7-3 and TRBJ2-4, with D possibly TRBD2 on 6 matching bases. The CDR3 covers 16 residues. From germline, CDR1 is SGHTA and CDR2 FQGTGA. V was trimmed by 5 bases and J by 0 bases, leaving 14 bases between them. The CDR3 sequence: CASSPSAGLAKNIQYF. The CDR3 nucleotides read TGTGCCAGCAGCCCGTCAGCGGGTCTAGCCAAAAACATTCAGTACTTC. Complete variable domain (other parts from reference TRBV7-3 and TRBJ2-4): GAGVSQTPSNKVTEKGKYVELRCDPISGHTALYWYRQSLGQGPEFLIYFQGTGAADDSGLPNDRFFAVRPEGSVSTLKIQRTERGDSAVYLCASSPSAGLAKNIQYFGAGTRLSVL.

The chain combines TRBV11-2 with TRBJ1-1; TRBD1 is a possible D gene (5 bases). The CDR3 loop spans 16 amino acids. In germline, CDR1 is SGHAT, CDR2 FQNNGV. V was pared by 1 base and J by 0 bases, with 12 bases between. CDR3 sequence: CASSLGQLDMNTEAFF. In DNA, the CDR3 is TGTGCCAGCAGCTTAGGACAGCTTGATATGAACACTGAAGCTTTCTTT.

This chain joins TRBV4-3 and TRBJ2-7; 14 bases match TRBD2. This CDR3 has 17 amino acids. Germline V gene data show CDR1 as LGHNA and CDR2 as YSLEER. V dropped 3 bases and J dropped 7; count of bases not matched to a gene: 11. CDR3 coding DNA: TGCGCCAGCAGCCAGGGCGGGACTAGCGGGAGTTTTAAGGAGCAGTACTTC. Translated, it gives CASSQGGTSGSFKEQYF.

The CDR3 spells CASSLTFPGQDTGELFF. The CDR3 nucleotides are TGTGCCAGCAGCTTAACCTTCCCGGGACAGGACACCGGGGAGCTGTTTTTT. The chain is built from TRBV7-3 and TRBJ2-2, with TRBD1 matching over 8 bases. This CDR3 region has 17 residues. Germline V gene data show CDR1 as SGHTA and CDR2 as FQGTGA. Unmatched junction bases numbered 6, after V lost 0 bases and J lost 3 bases.

The CDR3 spells CASSQDRRSGELFF. The CDR3 coding sequence is TGCGCCAGCAGCCAAGATCGTCGGAGCGGGGAGCTGTTTTTT. The V call is TRBV4-3, the J call TRBJ2-2; D is unclear. V lost 0 bases and J 7 bases, leaving 9 bases between the germline ends. CDR1 and CDR2 (germline): LGHNA, YSLEER. CDR3 length equals 14 residues.

This chain links TRBV19 with TRBJ2-5; 8 bases match TRBD1. The CDR3 has 14 residues. CDR1 is LNHDA, CDR2 SQIVND, per germline (reference sequence). The ends lost 6 bases at V and 4 bases at J; junction bases unmatched: 7. CDR3 sequence: CASRRTGWGETQYF. The CDR3 coding sequence is TGTGCCAGTAGACGGACAGGGTGGGGAGAGACCCAGTACTTC.

CDR3 loop: CATRDYGETQYF. The DNA for the CDR3 is TGTGCCACCCGGGACTACGGGGAGACCCAGTACTTC. The rearrangement links TRBV19 to TRBJ2-5; 7 nucleotides align to TRBD2. V lost 10 bases and J lost 5; bases outside the gene matches: 7. Germline loops: CDR1 LNHDA, CDR2 SQIVND (reference sequence). This CDR3 has 12 residues.

The CDR3 sequence is CASSEVGYGYTF. The CDR3 DNA sequence: TGTGCCAGCAGTGAAGTCGGTTATGGCTACACCTTC. J is TRBJ1-2 and V is TRBV6-4; D not resolved. The V gene's germline CDR1 is MRHNA and CDR2 SNTAGT. The V end was cut by 3 bases, the J end by 5 bases, with 7 bases between. The CDR3 has 12 amino acids.

This chain joins TRBV5-1 and TRBJ1-5; no definite D call. Trimming stripped 1 base from V and 3 bases from J, with 8 bases between. This CDR3 region has 14 residues. Germline CDR1 and CDR2: SGHRS and YFSETQ. The CDR3 sequence is CASSLNGANQPQHF. The CDR3 bases are TGCGCCAGCAGCTTGAACGGAGCCAATCAGCCCCAGCATTTT.

The chain has TRBV5-1 and TRBJ2-7, with D perhaps matching TRBD2 (7 bases). The CDR3 sequence is 14 residues long. Trimming shortened V by 4 bases and J by 0 bases, and 11 bases separated the two germline ends. Germline CDR1 is SGHRS and CDR2 is YFSETQ. CDR3 protein: CASSPRGASYEQYF. In DNA form, the CDR3 reads TGCGCCAGCAGCCCTCGGGGGGCCTCCTACGAGCAGTACTTC.

This chain links TRBV19 with TRBJ2-3; TRBD2 aligns across 7 bases. V was clipped by 4 bases and J by 0 bases; unmatched bases: 10. Germline V CDR1 and CDR2: LNHDA, SQIVND (reference sequence). The CDR3 is 17 residues long. The CDR3 here is CASSKGGAYTSTDTQYF. The CDR3, as DNA: TGTGCCAGTAGTAAGGGAGGGGCCTATACCAGCACAGATACGCAGTATTTT. Supplemented by reference TRBV19 and TRBJ2-3, the full variable domain reads DGGITQSPKYLFRKEGQNVTLSCEQNLNHDAMYWYRQDPGQGLRLIYYSQIVNDFQKGDIAEGYSVSREKKESFPLTVTSAQKNPTAFYLCASSKGGAYTSTDTQYFGPGTRLTVL.

The V call is TRBV19, the J call TRBJ1-1; no firm D call. Trimming took off 5 bases at V and 1 base at J, with 8 bases between the two ends. The CDR3 has 13 residues. CDR1 and CDR2 (germline): LNHDA, SQIVND (reference sequence). CDR3 sequence (DNA): TGTGCCAGTAGTTCAACAGAGAACACTGAAGCTTTCTTT. The encoded protein is CASSSTENTEAFF.

This chain links TRBV7-3 with TRBJ2-5; 16 bases match TRBD2. CDR1 and CDR2 (germline): SGHTA, FQGTGA. J was trimmed by 5 bases and V by 5 bases; bases with no gene match: 8. CDR3 length: 17 amino acids. In DNA form, the CDR3 reads TGTGCCAGCAGCCCGGGACTAGCGGGAGGGCTCGGGGAGACCCAGTACTTC. Translation gives CASSPGLAGGLGETQYF.

This clone was seen only a few times. This chain links TRBV18 with TRBJ1-2; TRBD1 agrees at 8 bases. Germline V CDR1 and CDR2: KGHSH, LQKENI. CDR3 size: 14 residues. With 0 bases clipped from V and 3 bases from J, the junction kept 0 bases outside the gene matches. CDR3 protein: CASSPPTGDYGYTF. DNA of the CDR3: TGTGCCAGCTCACCACCGACAGGGGACTATGGCTACACCTTC.

CDR3 in DNA: TGTGCCAGCAGCGTAAGCGGGGATACTGAAGCTTTCTTT. It specifies CASSVSGDTEAFF. The rearrangement uses TRBV9 and TRBJ1-1; D ambiguous. The CDR3 length is 13 residues. Trimming stripped 1 base from V and 5 bases from J, with 9 bases between. Germline V CDR1 and CDR2: SGDLS, YYNGEE.

The chain has TRBV7-2 and TRBJ2-2, with 7 bases matching TRBD1. This CDR3 region has 16 residues. V was clipped by 7 bases and J by 0 bases; unmatched bases: 8. CDR1 is SGHTA, CDR2 FQGNSA, per germline. The CDR3 DNA is TGTGCCAGCACCGACAGGGCATTCGCGAACACCGGGGAGCTGTTTTTT. It is translated as CASTDRAFANTGELFF. The variable domain in full, completed from reference TRBV7-2 and TRBJ2-2, reads GAGVSQSPSNKVTEKGKDVELRCDPISGHTALYWYRQSLGQGLEFLIYFQGNSAPDKSGLPSDRFSAERTGGSVSTLTIQRTQQEDSAVYLCASTDRAFANTGELFFGEGSRLTVL.

About this clone itself: This CDR3 is also generated by other DNA sequences in the sample. The rearrangement links TRBV10-2 to TRBJ1-5, with unresolved D. Deletions cut 8 bases from V and 0 bases from J, with 20 bases between. The length of the CDR3 is 17 residues. Germline V CDR1 and CDR2: WSHSY, SAAADI. The CDR3 loop is CASLKTMGAFSNQPQHF. DNA of the CDR3: TGCGCCAGCCTTAAAACAATGGGCGCCTTTAGCAATCAGCCCCAGCATTTT.

J is TRBJ2-7 and V is TRBV11-3; D possibly corresponds to TRBD1 (8 bases). The ends were cut back, 5 bases at V and 5 bases at J, with 19 bases in the middle. Germline CDR1 is SGHNT and CDR2 is YENEEA. The CDR3 is 15 residues long. The chain's CDR3 is CASSPVGTGGDEQYF. The CDR3 DNA sequence: TGTGCCAGCAGCCCAGTGGGAACAGGGGGGGACGAGCAGTACTTC. Full variable domain (outside the CDR3, taken from reference TRBV11-3 and TRBJ2-7): EAGVVQSPRYKIIEKKQPVAFWCNPISGHNTLYWYLQNLGQGPELLIRYENEEAVDDSQLPKDRFSAERLKGVDSTLKIQPAELGDSAVYLCASSPVGTGGDEQYFGPGTRLTVT.